This TCR beta chain originates from a study of CD8 T cells in Susac syndrome. Germline CDR1 is SNHLY and CDR2 is FYNNEI. The CDR3 is 20 amino acids. With respect to this clonotype: Compared with germline, one end of the junction differs, possibly owing to a read error.

Random hexamers were used to reverse transcribe about 0.45 to 1 ug of RNA. Multiplex PCR with immunoSEQ amplified the TCR beta CDR3 across 54 Vbeta and 13 Jbeta. TCRdb redid the calling of the immunoSEQ multiplex PCR reads with MiXCR, one entry per CDR3 protein. Seen here are about 27,000 distinct CDR3 sequences, roughly 94% observed once, and the top ten hold 0.27%. Specimen: CD8+ T cells from PBMCs. The J gene is TRBJ1-4, the V gene TRBV2; D is possibly TRBD1 (6 bases). The TCR was taken from a human donor in good health. CDR3 sequence reads: CASSTPRGGGGGGTNEKLLF. CDR3 nucleotides: TGTGCCAGCAGCACCCCCAGGGGTGGAGGAGGGGGTGGAACTAATGAAAAACTGCTTTTT.